This T cell receptor beta chain stems from a study of metastatic and nonmetastatic thyroid tumors. Background on the study: Samples came from malignant and benign thyroid patients, and repertoires were compared across blood and tumor or nodule tissue.

Points from the study as a whole: According to reports, the diversity of TCR beta was significantly higher in malignant thyroid tumors than in benign nodules, and this held in both blood and tumor samples.

As processed by the authors: Using the CDR3 differences seen across clinicopathological groups, the authors built a distant-metastasis classifier for papillary thyroid cancer, which was meant to discriminate distant-metastatic patients. TCRdb re-processed the PCR reads through MiXCR. TCRdb's processing, not the authors', yielded these V and J calls. The table has around 30,000 clones, 15% to 20% seen once. Germline loops: CDR1 SQVTM, CDR2 ANQGSEA. The CDR3 consists of 14 residues. V trimming: 4 bases; J trimming: 2 bases; junction bases outside the gene matches: 7. This clone was seen ten or more times. Its antigen is unidentified. No patient received treatment before thyroid surgery.

Sequenced: blood. The chain couples TRBV29-1 to TRBJ2-5, with 7 bases lining up with TRBD1. This clonotype was obtained from a female donor with papillary thyroid cancer or a benign thyroid nodule (not recorded which). Some clones in this sample may be carry-over from other donors' samples. The CDR3 loop is CSVVRQGRQETQYF. CDR3 coding DNA: TGCAGCGTTGTGAGACAGGGAAGGCAAGAGACCCAGTACTTC. Complete variable domain (other parts from reference TRBV29-1 and TRBJ2-5): SAVISQKPSRDICQRGTSLTIQCQVDSQVTMMFWYRQQPGQSLTLIATANQGSEATYESGFVIDKFPISRPNLTFSTLTVSNMSPEDSSIYLCSVVRQGRQETQYFGPGTRLLVL.